Below are 19 T cell receptor beta chains sequenced from a single sample in a study of T cells in Graves' hyperthyroidism and ophthalmopathy. RNA transcripts yielded amplified TCR beta CDR3 regions. HTBI primers were the set used in a first-round RT-PCR of the TCR CDR3. From the multiplex PCR reads, TCRdb called clonotypes with MiXCR, one entry per CDR3 protein. The table includes some 490,000 distinct CDR3 sequences, 22% detected once. Sequencing was carried out using blood. These receptor sequences come from a woman aged 65 to 85 with Graves' ophthalmopathy.

This clonotype was detected many times. J is TRBJ2-7 and V is TRBV11-2; D gene uncertain. This CDR3 is 12 amino acids long. V gave up 1 base and J gave up 3 bases, with 4 bases separating them. CDR1 and CDR2 (germline): SGHAT, FQNNGV. The CDR3 reads CASSLAVYEQYF. DNA of the CDR3: TGTGCCAGCAGCTTAGCCGTCTACGAGCAGTACTTC. Complete variable domain (other parts from reference TRBV11-2 and TRBJ2-7): EAGVAQSPRYKIIEKRQSVAFWCNPISGHATLYWYQQILGQGPKLLIQFQNNGVVDDSQLPKDRFSAERLKGVDSTLKIQPAKLEDSAVYLCASSLAVYEQYFGPGTRLTVT.

This chain links TRBV5-6 with TRBJ2-5, with a possible D match to TRBD2 (6 bases). Germline CDR1 and CDR2: SGHDT and YYEEEE. The CDR3 runs to 16 residues. V shed 1 base and J shed 5 bases, with 18 bases lying between them. The DNA for the CDR3 is TGTGCCAGCAGCTTGCTCGTGGGAGGCGGATTCGAGACCCAGTACTTC. This sequence encodes CASSLLVGGGFETQYF.

The V gene is TRBV5-1, the J gene TRBJ1-6, with 8 bases aligning to TRBD1. Germline lookup yields CDR1 SGHRS and CDR2 YFSETQ. The V gene end was trimmed by 0 bases and the J gene end by 10 bases; junction bases not matched to a gene: 3. The CDR3 loop spans 14 amino acids. The CDR3 is CASSLGDRSSPLHF. CDR3 sequence (DNA): TGCGCCAGCAGCTTGGGGGACAGGTCCTCACCCCTCCACTTT.

The rearrangement uses TRBV14 and TRBJ2-5; TRBD1 matches at 7 bases. V shed 2 bases, J shed 2 bases, and the junction held 5 bases outside the gene matches. The CDR3 runs 15 residues. Germline V gives CDR1 SGHDN, CDR2 FVKESK. The CDR3, as DNA: TGTGCCAGCAGCCAAAGGACAGGCCTACAAGAGACCCAGTACTTC. It encodes CASSQRTGLQETQYF.

The chain has TRBV12-3 or TRBV12-4 and TRBJ2-2, with 10 bases identical to TRBD2. V gave up 3 bases and J gave up 6 bases; unmatched junction bases: 7. The CDR3 contains 16 residues. The DNA for the CDR3 is TGTGCCAGCAGTTTCCCTAGCGGGAGTTCGGCCGGGGAGCTGTTTTTT. Encoded protein: CASSFPSGSSAGELFF.

The V and J genes are TRBV5-1 and TRBJ2-1, with a possible D match to TRBD1 (6 bases). V was pared by 1 base and J by 5 bases, with 10 bases between. Per the germline V gene, CDR1 is SGHRS and CDR2 is YFSETQ. The CDR3 has 14 amino acids. CDR3 bases: TGCGCCAGCAGCTTGAGGACAGATAACAATGAGCAGTTCTTC. Its protein product is CASSLRTDNNEQFF. Full variable domain (missing parts from reference TRBV5-1 and TRBJ2-1): KAGVTQTPRYLIKTRGQQVTLSCSPISGHRSVSWYQQTPGQGLQFLFEYFSETQRNKGNFPGRFSGRQFSNSRSEMNVSTLELGDSALYLCASSLRTDNNEQFFGPGTRLTVL.

The chain employs TRBV12-3 or TRBV12-4 and TRBJ2-1; TRBD1 matches at 8 bases. The V gene end was trimmed by 5 bases and the J gene end by 9 bases; junction bases not matched to a gene: 9. There are 14 residues in the CDR3. In nucleotides, the CDR3 is TGTGCCAGCAGTACAGGGGGTAGTCACGGTGAGCAGTTCTTC. Amino acids: CASSTGGSHGEQFF.

This rearrangement joins TRBV5-1 to TRBJ2-5; TRBD1 aligns across 9 bases. The CDR3 extends over 16 amino acids. In germline, CDR1 is SGHRS, CDR2 YFSETQ. V was clipped by 4 bases and J by 1 base; unmatched bases: 8. The CDR3 spells CASSMDRGLGQETQYF. CDR3 nucleotide sequence: TGCGCCAGCAGCATGGACAGGGGTCTCGGCCAAGAGACCCAGTACTTC.

This clonotype was detected many times. The rearrangement links TRBV20-1 to TRBJ2-1, with D perhaps matching TRBD1 or TRBD2 (5 bases each). The germline V gene encodes CDR1 DFQATT and CDR2 SNEGSKA (reference sequence). The V end lost 5 bases, the J end lost 5 bases, and 13 bases lay between the germline ends. The CDR3 spans 13 residues. The CDR3 spells CSAPLWDHNEQFF. CDR3 bases: TGCAGTGCTCCCTTATGGGACCACAATGAGCAGTTCTTC.

The chain employs TRBV20-1 and TRBJ2-7; D is possibly TRBD2 (5 bases). In germline, CDR1 is DFQATT, CDR2 SNEGSKA (reference sequence). The CDR3 spans 14 residues. V gave up 6 bases and J gave up 3 bases, with 18 bases separating them. The chain's CDR3 is CSALITEGIYEQYF. The CDR3 coding sequence is TGCAGTGCCCTTATTACAGAGGGTATCTACGAGCAGTACTTC.

The rearrangement joins TRBV19 to TRBJ2-1; 11 nucleotides align to TRBD2. Trimming at V came to 6 bases and at J to 4 bases, leaving 11 bases not matched to a gene. Germline values: CDR1 LNHDA, CDR2 SQIVND (reference sequence). The CDR3 is 17 residues long. This chain's CDR3 is CASRGAGGTSGYNEQFF. In DNA, the CDR3 is TGTGCCAGTAGAGGTGCGGGGGGGACTAGCGGTTACAATGAGCAGTTCTTC.

Ten or more counts support this clonotype. The genes are TRBV2 and TRBJ2-2; TRBD2 might be the D (6 bases). The CDR3 sequence is 16 residues long. V was cut by 6 bases and J by 1 base, with 15 bases left in between. The V gene's germline CDR1 is SNHLY and CDR2 FYNNEI. CDR3 loop: CASSEGWGLNTGELFF. As DNA, the CDR3 is TGTGCCAGCAGCGAGGGCTGGGGACTGAACACCGGGGAGCTGTTTTTT.

The chain carries TRBV3-1 and TRBJ2-7, with TRBD2 matching 9 bases. From germline, CDR1 is LGHDT and CDR2 YNNKEL (reference sequence). This CDR3 is built from 15 residues. V dropped 1 base and J dropped 6; count of bases not matched to a gene: 7. As DNA, the CDR3 is TGTGCCAGCAGCCAAGGCCCTAGCGGGAACCGCGAGCAGTACTTC. It encodes CASSQGPSGNREQYF.

This clonotype came up many times. The chain is built from TRBV6-1 and TRBJ2-5; a weak D match, TRBD2 (6 bases). The V gene's germline CDR1 is MNHNS and CDR2 SASEGT. This CDR3 region has 11 residues. Trimming pared 6 bases from V and 4 bases from J, leaving 6 bases between. Here the CDR3 DNA reads TGTGCCAGCAGGGGGGGAGAGACCCAGTACTTC. Translated, it gives CASRGGETQYF.

This clonotype has only one observation. In DNA, the CDR3 is TGTGCCAGCACCTCTAGCGGGAGTTCCTACGAGCAGTACTTC. Its translation is CASTSSGSSYEQYF. V is TRBV7-9 and J is TRBJ2-7; 10 positions agree with TRBD2. Germline V lookup: CDR1 SEHNR, CDR2 FQNEAQ (reference sequence). This CDR3 spans 14 amino acids. Trimming at V came to 7 bases and at J to 1 base, leaving 4 bases not matched to a gene.

This clonotype was detected a few times. The chain couples TRBV7-6 to TRBJ2-1, with unresolved D. The CDR3 totals 15 residues. In germline, CDR1 is SGHVS, CDR2 FNYEAQ. V was pared by 5 bases and J by 7 bases, with 18 bases between. The CDR3 is CASSQSSLSWNEQFF. The DNA for the CDR3 is TGTGCCAGCAGCCAAAGTAGTTTGTCTTGGAATGAGCAGTTCTTC.

This rearrangement joins TRBV27 to TRBJ2-7; tentatively, D is TRBD1 or TRBD2 (6 bases each). Germline V gene sequence: CDR1 MNHEY, CDR2 SMNVEV (reference sequence). The CDR3 runs to 14 residues. Between the trimmed V and J ends, which lost 6 bases and 3 bases, there was a span of 15 bases. Here the CDR3 DNA reads TGTGCCAGCAGCATAGGGGGGATCGGCTACGAGCAGTACTTC. Translating it yields CASSIGGIGYEQYF.

This clonotype was recorded at least ten times. The chain has TRBV5-1 and TRBJ1-3; tentative D call: TRBD1 (6 bases). The V gene's germline CDR1 is SGHRS and CDR2 YFSETQ. This CDR3 is 15 amino acids long. V was shortened by 4 bases and J by 0 bases, with 11 bases between the two germline ends. This chain's CDR3 is CASSPTGFSGNTIYF. The CDR3 DNA reads as TGCGCCAGCAGCCCAACAGGGTTCTCTGGAAACACCATATATTTT.

V is TRBV7-9 and J is TRBJ1-6, with D possibly TRBD1 on 6 matching bases. Trimming took off 3 bases at V and 7 bases at J, with 13 bases between the two ends. Germline V gives CDR1 SEHNR, CDR2 FQNEAQ (reference sequence). The CDR3 has 15 amino acids. The CDR3 DNA follows: TGTGCCAGCAGCTTTGACGGGGGCCAGAATTCACCCCTCCACTTT. As protein: CASSFDGGQNSPLHF.